A single sample gave rise to the 30 T cell receptor beta chains below, sequenced in a study of CD8 T cells in Susac syndrome. Random hexamers primed reverse transcription of about 0.5 to 1 ug RNA. TCRdb reanalysed the immunoSEQ multiplex PCR reads using MiXCR and keeps one entry per CDR3 protein. The sample consists of about 130,000 distinct CDR3 sequences, 85% to 95% of them appearing once. Sequenced material: CD8+ T cells from PBMCs. All receptors come from a human donor with Susac syndrome.

The chain employs TRBV27 and TRBJ2-1; 7 bases match TRBD2. Germline V lookup: CDR1 MNHEY, CDR2 SMNVEV (reference sequence). J lost 0 bases, V lost 0 bases, and 2 bases had no gene match. The length of the CDR3 is 16 residues. CDR3 sequence reads: CASSLSIAGSYNEQFF. In nucleotides, the CDR3 is TGTGCCAGCAGTTTATCGATAGCGGGCTCCTACAATGAGCAGTTCTTC.

V and J are TRBV7-6 and TRBJ2-7, with 7 bases lining up with TRBD2. This CDR3 spans 15 amino acids. Germline CDR1 reads SGHVS; CDR2 reads FNYEAQ. Trimming cost V 5 bases and J 3 bases; bases outside gene matches: 10. The CDR3 sequence: CASSPSGGSGYEQYF. CDR3 nucleotide sequence: TGTGCCAGCAGCCCCTCGGGAGGATCAGGCTACGAGCAGTACTTC.

The chain recombines TRBV5-6 with TRBJ1-5; TRBD1 aligns across 9 bases. Per the germline V gene, CDR1 is SGHDT and CDR2 is YYEEEE. The trim removed 3 bases at V and 2 bases at J, leaving 15 bases unmatched. This CDR3 has 19 amino acids. The CDR3 coding sequence is TGTGCCAGCAGCTGGGGATACCGGGACAGGGAAGGGGGCAATCAGCCCCAGCATTTT. Protein: CASSWGYRDREGGNQPQHF.

V is TRBV9 and J is TRBJ1-2; 7 bases align to TRBD1. The CDR3 runs to 15 residues. Germline CDR1 and CDR2: SGDLS and YYNGEE. Trimming removed 0 bases from V and 6 bases from J; junction bases left unmatched: 8. CDR3 nucleotides: TGTGCCAGCAGCGTAGGAGACAGGGCTCCTAATGGCTACACCTTC. It specifies CASSVGDRAPNGYTF.

The CDR3 region has the DNA TGTGCCAGCAGCGTAGCCCTTAAACAGGGGGCAGGCACTGAAGCTTTCTTT. The encoded protein is CASSVALKQGAGTEAFF. V usage is TRBV9 and J usage is TRBJ1-1; TRBD1 agrees at 9 bases. Germline V gives CDR1 SGDLS, CDR2 YYNGEE. V shed 0 bases and J 4 bases; nucleotides not matched to a gene: 10. The CDR3 length is 17 residues.

This clonotype has a single count. The chain recombines TRBV7-9 with TRBJ2-7; tentatively, D is TRBD2 (6 bases). Germline CDR1 reads SEHNR; CDR2 reads FQNEAQ (reference sequence). Trimming shortened V by 2 bases and J by 7 bases, and 21 bases separated the two germline ends. CDR3 length: 16 residues. For the CDR3, the DNA is TGTGCCAGCAGCTTACACGGCGGGAACCCCCCGGGAGAGCAGTACTTC. Its protein is CASSLHGGNPPGEQYF.

The V and J genes are TRBV29-1 and TRBJ1-1; tentatively, D is TRBD1 (5 bases). V shed 5 bases and J shed 8 bases, with 9 bases lying between them. Per germline, CDR1 SQVTM and CDR2 ANQGSEA. This CDR3 comprises 10 residues. The CDR3 DNA sequence: TGCAGCGTTATCGACAGAGAAGCTTTCTTT. Encoded protein: CSVIDREAFF.

V usage is TRBV6-5 and J usage is TRBJ2-5, with no clear D. Germline lookup yields CDR1 MNHEY and CDR2 SVGAGI. The CDR3 has 12 amino acids. The V and J ends lost 6 bases and 2 bases respectively, with 7 bases between them. The DNA of the CDR3 is TGTGCCAGCAGCAATAAACAAGAGACCCAGTACTTC. Its protein product is CASSNKQETQYF.

DNA for the CDR3: TGTGCCAGCAGCTCAAAACCCGGAGGCGGGAGGGTATACGAGCAGTACTTC. Its protein product is CASSSKPGGGRVYEQYF. This chain joins TRBV6-8 and TRBJ2-7; 9 bases agree with TRBD2. J gave up 4 bases and V 6 bases, and 16 bases lay outside the gene matches. The CDR3 totals 17 residues. CDR1 and CDR2 (germline): MNHGY, SAAAGT.

In its sample, this clonotype was seen a few times. This rearrangement joins TRBV27 to TRBJ2-7; D is undetermined. The CDR3 has 10 residues. Germline assignment: CDR1 MNHEY and CDR2 SMNVEV (reference sequence). Trimming stripped 8 bases from V and 2 bases from J, with 4 bases between. In nucleotides, the CDR3 is TGTGCCAGCGGAACCTACGAGCAGTACTTC. It yields the protein CASGTYEQYF.

This chain connects TRBV19 to TRBJ2-5; 7 nucleotides agree with TRBD1. The ends lost 6 bases at V and 5 bases at J; junction bases unmatched: 12. Germline V gives CDR1 LNHDA, CDR2 SQIVND (reference sequence). The CDR3 runs to 15 residues. The CDR3 is CASSKGQTGAETQYF. The DNA for the CDR3 is TGTGCCAGTAGCAAGGGACAGACCGGGGCGGAGACCCAGTACTTC.

J is TRBJ2-1 and V is TRBV28; D is undetermined. Deletions cut 6 bases from V and 4 bases from J, with 19 bases between. There are 16 residues in the CDR3. Germline V gene data show CDR1 as MDHEN and CDR2 as SYDVKM. The CDR3 spells CASSTSTRLQYNEQFF. The CDR3 DNA reads as TGTGCCAGCAGCACGTCGACACGCCTCCAATACAATGAGCAGTTCTTC.

J is TRBJ2-1 and V is TRBV11-2; tentatively, D is TRBD2 (6 bases). The CDR3 runs to 18 residues. Germline values: CDR1 SGHAT, CDR2 FQNNGV. V shed 5 bases and J shed 3 bases, with 23 bases lying between them. The CDR3 spells CASSPSTSNPWDYNEQFF. The CDR3 DNA is TGTGCCAGCAGCCCCTCGACTAGTAACCCCTGGGACTACAATGAGCAGTTCTTC.

The DNA of the CDR3 is TGCAGTGCCCTCGGGCCTAGCCCCTCTAGCTCCTACAATGAGCAGTTCTTC. It translates to CSALGPSPSSSYNEQFF. The V gene is TRBV20-1, the J gene TRBJ2-1; tentative D call: TRBD2 (5 bases). In germline, CDR1 is DFQATT, CDR2 SNEGSKA (reference sequence). V shed 6 bases and J shed 0 bases, with 21 bases lying between them. This CDR3 is built from 17 residues.

The chain has TRBV24-1 and TRBJ2-5; 10 bases agree with TRBD1. Trimming cost V 3 bases and J 2 bases; bases outside gene matches: 14. This CDR3 is built from 19 residues. Germline assignment: CDR1 KGHDR and CDR2 SFDVKD. CDR3 protein: CATSDKDRGLARGQETQYF. The CDR3 DNA reads TGTGCCACCAGTGATAAAGACAGGGGGCTCGCTCGGGGTCAAGAGACCCAGTACTTC.

The chain couples TRBV4-1 to TRBJ2-3; a possible D gene is TRBD1 (6 bases). The CDR3 extends over 18 amino acids. CDR1 is MGHRA, CDR2 YSYEKL, per germline. Trimming stripped 3 bases from V and 0 bases from J, with 19 bases between. The CDR3 reads CASSHPRTGDTSTDTQYF. The CDR3 DNA sequence: TGCGCCAGCAGCCACCCTCGGACCGGGGACACAAGCACAGATACGCAGTATTTT.

This chain joins TRBV7-9 and TRBJ1-1; D ambiguous. Trimming removed 8 bases at V and 4 bases at J, with 8 bases between. Germline-derived CDR1 and CDR2 are SEHNR and FQNEAQ (reference sequence). The CDR3 consists of 11 residues. The CDR3 spells CASRLVTEAFF. For the CDR3, the DNA is TGTGCCAGCCGATTGGTCACTGAAGCTTTCTTT.

J is TRBJ2-2 and V is TRBV20-1; D is possibly TRBD2 (5 bases). V shed 5 bases and J shed 7 bases, with 14 bases lying between them. Germline V lookup: CDR1 DFQATT, CDR2 SNEGSKA (reference sequence). This CDR3 comprises 13 residues. CDR3 loop: CSALWAGNGELFF. CDR3 nucleotides: TGCAGTGCTCTCTGGGCCGGGAACGGGGAGCTGTTTTTT.

Here the CDR3 reads CASSSCLAGNSYEQYF. For the CDR3, the DNA is TGTGCCAGCAGCAGCTGTCTAGCGGGGAACTCCTACGAGCAGTACTTC. This rearrangement joins TRBV21-1 to TRBJ2-7; TRBD2, the table's D call, lacks a check against the DNA. TRBV21-1 is a pseudogene segment. The CDR3 is 16 residues long.

The genes are TRBV14 and TRBJ2-7, with D unclear. The CDR3 is 13 amino acids. The V end was cut by 1 base, the J end by 3 bases, with 7 bases between. CDR1 and CDR2 from the germline V gene are SGHDN and FVKESK. The DNA of the CDR3 is TGTGCCAGCAGCCAAGTGGATTTCTACGAGCAGTACTTC. This codes for CASSQVDFYEQYF.

V usage is TRBV9 and J usage is TRBJ2-7, with a weak D call TRBD1 (6 bases). The V gene lost 3 bases and the J gene lost 2 bases, with 18 bases spanning the gap. CDR3 length: 16 amino acids. Per germline, CDR1 SGDLS and CDR2 YYNGEE. The CDR3 region has the DNA TGTGCCAGCAGCGGCAGCCTAACAGGGAACCCCTACGAGCAGTACTTC. Protein sequence: CASSGSLTGNPYEQYF.

This chain joins TRBV2 and TRBJ2-7; no clear D gene. The CDR3 sequence is 11 residues long. From germline, CDR1 is SNHLY and CDR2 FYNNEI. V shed 7 bases and J shed 6 bases, with 10 bases lying between them. The CDR3 DNA reads TGTGCCAGCATAAGGAAAGTCGAGCAGTACTTC. This gives the protein CASIRKVEQYF.

As for this clonotype: At one end the junction does not follow the germline gene, possibly because of a read error. V gene TRBV7-3 combines with J gene TRBJ2-5; tentatively, D is TRBD1 (5 bases). The CDR3 spans 14 residues. The germline V gene has CDR1 SGHTA and CDR2 FQGTGA. The CDR3 nucleotides are TGTGCCAGCAGTTTAACAGGATACCAAGAGACCCAGTACTTC. It is translated as CASSLTGYQETQYF.

This clonotype has only a few counts. This chain joins TRBV5-1 and TRBJ2-5; 7 positions agree with TRBD1. With V trimmed by 3 bases and J by 2 bases, 4 bases remained unmatched. The CDR3 length is 14 residues. Germline lookup yields CDR1 SGHRS and CDR2 YFSETQ. The CDR3 nucleotides are TGCGCCAGCAGCTCGGGACAGAGACAAGAGACCCAGTACTTC. It specifies CASSSGQRQETQYF.

V is TRBV7-9 and J is TRBJ2-5; 7 bases fit TRBD2. This CDR3 contains 13 residues. V dropped 8 bases and J dropped 2; count of bases not matched to a gene: 5. Germline V gene data show CDR1 as SEHNR and CDR2 as FQNEAQ (reference sequence). CDR3 residues: CASAIGGQETQYF. In DNA, the CDR3 is TGTGCCAGCGCCATCGGGGGGCAAGAGACCCAGTACTTC.

The V gene is TRBV7-9, the J gene TRBJ2-1; 7 nucleotides line up with TRBD1. The CDR3 sequence is 15 residues long. V lost 5 bases to trimming and J lost 5 bases; unmatched junction nucleotides: 9. Germline assignment: CDR1 SEHNR and CDR2 FQNEAQ (reference sequence). Written as DNA, the CDR3 is TGTGCCAGCAGCACCCCAGTCCAGGGGGACAATGAGCAGTTCTTC. This codes for CASSTPVQGDNEQFF.

V and J are TRBV6-5 and TRBJ2-1; TRBD2 matches at 8 bases. The CDR3 is 12 residues long. Unmatched junction bases numbered 1, after V lost 6 bases and J lost 6 bases. Germline V CDR1 and CDR2: MNHEY, SVGAGI. CDR3 sequence reads: CASSGLANEQFF. The CDR3 coding sequence is TGTGCCAGCAGCGGACTAGCCAATGAGCAGTTCTTC.

The chain is built from TRBV12-3 or TRBV12-4 and TRBJ1-5; TRBD1 might be the D (6 bases). The CDR3 sequence is 19 residues long. Trimming pared 1 base from V and 4 bases from J, leaving 23 bases between. Here the CDR3 reads CASSLEVFGYRQDNQPQHF. DNA for the CDR3: TGTGCCAGCAGTTTAGAGGTGTTTGGCTACCGACAGGATAATCAGCCCCAGCATTTT.

The DNA of the CDR3 is TGCGCCAGCAGAGACGGACAGGGGGCTGGTGAGCAGTACTTC. Amino acid sequence: CASRDGQGAGEQYF. The rearrangement uses TRBV5-1 and TRBJ2-7; 11 nucleotides match TRBD1. The J segment lost 7 bases and the V segment lost 5 bases, leaving 8 bases of the junction unmatched. The CDR3 is 14 residues long. The V gene's germline CDR1 is SGHRS and CDR2 YFSETQ. Supplemented by reference TRBV5-1 and TRBJ2-7, the full variable domain reads KAGVTQTPRYLIKTRGQQVTLSCSPISGHRSVSWYQQTPGQGLQFLFEYFSETQRNKGNFPGRFSGRQFSNSRSEMNVSTLELGDSALYLCASRDGQGAGEQYFGPGTRLTVT.

The chain joins TRBV4-1 to TRBJ2-7; 9 positions agree with TRBD2. V lost 0 bases to trimming and J lost 3 bases; unmatched junction nucleotides: 12. The CDR3 sequence is 18 residues long. Germline V CDR1 and CDR2: MGHRA, YSYEKL. The CDR3, as DNA: TGCGCCAGCAGCCAAGATAGCGTTGGGGCTAGCGGGATCTACGAGCAGTACTTC. This translates into CASSQDSVGASGIYEQYF.